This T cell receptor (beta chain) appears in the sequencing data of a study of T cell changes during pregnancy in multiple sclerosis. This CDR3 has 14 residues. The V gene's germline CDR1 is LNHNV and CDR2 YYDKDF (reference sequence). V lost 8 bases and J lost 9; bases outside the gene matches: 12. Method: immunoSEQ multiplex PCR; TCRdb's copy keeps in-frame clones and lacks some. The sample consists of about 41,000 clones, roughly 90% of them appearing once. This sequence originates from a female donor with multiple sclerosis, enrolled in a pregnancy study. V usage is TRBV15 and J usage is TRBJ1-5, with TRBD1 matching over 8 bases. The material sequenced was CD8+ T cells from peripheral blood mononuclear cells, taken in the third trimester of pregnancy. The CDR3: CATDPMGTGRPQHF. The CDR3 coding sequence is TGTGCCACCGACCCCATGGGGACAGGCCGGCCCCAGCATTTT.